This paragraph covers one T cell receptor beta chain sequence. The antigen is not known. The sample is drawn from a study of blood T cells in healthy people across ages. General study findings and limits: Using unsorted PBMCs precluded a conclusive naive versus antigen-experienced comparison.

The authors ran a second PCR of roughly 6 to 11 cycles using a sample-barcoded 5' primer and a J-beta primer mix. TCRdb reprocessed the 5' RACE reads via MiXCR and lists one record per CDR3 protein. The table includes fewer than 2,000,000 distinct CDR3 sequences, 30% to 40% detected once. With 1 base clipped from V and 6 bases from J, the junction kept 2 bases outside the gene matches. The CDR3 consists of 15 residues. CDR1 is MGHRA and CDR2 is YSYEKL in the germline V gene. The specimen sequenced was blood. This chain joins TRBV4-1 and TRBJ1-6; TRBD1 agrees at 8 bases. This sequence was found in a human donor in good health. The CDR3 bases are TGCGCCAGCAGCCAAGCGGACAGGGTTAATTCACCCCTCCACTTT. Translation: CASSQADRVNSPLHF.